The 4 T cell receptor beta chains below all came from one sample that was sequenced in a study of regulatory T cells in long-lasting Graves disease. Assembly of TCR beta libraries relied on iRepertoire HTBI primers together with Arm-PCR of CDR3 regions. TCRdb reanalysed the multiplex PCR reads using MiXCR and keeps one entry per CDR3 protein. The profile shows 350,000 to 450,000 distinct CDR3 sequences, about 15% of them singletons. Time point noted: newly diagnosed GD, antithyroid drugs for less than 3 months. Preparation of the TCR library used RNA extracted from PBMCs. The sample was also reused in another study, on T cells in Graves' hyperthyroidism and ophthalmopathy.

The material sequenced was peripheral blood mononuclear cells (PBMCs), taken at new diagnosis, from a patient treated with antithyroid drugs. The receptors were sampled from a woman between 35 and 50 years old with Graves disease.

Judged by abundance, this clonotype is medium-sized (0.01 to 0.1%). The chain links TRBV20-1 to TRBJ2-1; the D is unclear. CDR1 is DFQATT and CDR2 is SNEGSKA in the germline V gene (reference sequence). V was trimmed by 3 bases and J by 4 bases, leaving 16 bases between them. This CDR3 has 15 residues. As DNA, the CDR3 is TGCAGTGCTAGTTCCCCCGACTCTTTTTACAATGAGCAGTTCTTC. This codes for CSASSPDSFYNEQFF.

This clonotype was found many times. This sequence joins TRBV2 and TRBJ2-5; TRBD2 agrees at 13 bases. There are 16 residues in the CDR3. The germline CDR1 and CDR2 sequences are SNHLY and FYNNEI. With 4 bases clipped from V and 5 bases from J, the junction kept 7 bases outside the gene matches. The CDR3 nucleotides are TGTGCCAGCAGTGTTTCGGGACTAGCGGGAACGGAGACCCAGTACTTC. Protein sequence: CASSVSGLAGTETQYF.

The rearrangement uses TRBV7-9 and TRBJ2-1; 9 bases map to TRBD2. CDR1 and CDR2 (germline): SEHNR, FQNEAQ (reference sequence). This CDR3 has 20 residues. V lost 3 bases and J lost 0; bases outside the gene matches: 15. Here the CDR3 reads CASSFASQASGVSSYNEQFF. The CDR3 DNA sequence: TGTGCCAGCAGCTTTGCTTCCCAGGCTAGCGGGGTGAGCTCCTACAATGAGCAGTTCTTC.

This clonotype appeared many times. This chain uses TRBV11-3 with TRBJ2-7; D is unclear. Trimming cost V 6 bases and J 3 bases, with 9 bases left between them. The CDR3 runs to 12 residues. Germline loops: CDR1 SGHNT, CDR2 YENEEA. For the CDR3, the DNA is TGTGCCAGCAGGAGGTTCGGCTACGAGCAGTACTTC. Amino acids: CASRRFGYEQYF.